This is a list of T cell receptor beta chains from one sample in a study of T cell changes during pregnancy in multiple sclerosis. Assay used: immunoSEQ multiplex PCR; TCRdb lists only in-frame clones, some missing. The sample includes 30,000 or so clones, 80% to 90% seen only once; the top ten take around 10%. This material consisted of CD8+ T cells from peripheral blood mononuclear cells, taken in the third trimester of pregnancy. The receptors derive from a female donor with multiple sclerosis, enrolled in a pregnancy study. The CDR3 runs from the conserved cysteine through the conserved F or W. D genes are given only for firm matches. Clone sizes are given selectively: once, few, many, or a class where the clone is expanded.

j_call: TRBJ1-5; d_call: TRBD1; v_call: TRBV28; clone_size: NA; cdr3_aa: CASSDPRTGYSNQPQHF; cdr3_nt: TGTGCCAGCAGTGACCCTCGGACAGGTTATAGCAATCAGCCCCAGCATTTT
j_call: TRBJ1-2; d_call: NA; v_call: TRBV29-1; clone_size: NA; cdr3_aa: CSVIHRDGYTF; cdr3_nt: TGCAGCGTTATACACAGGGATGGCTACACCTTC
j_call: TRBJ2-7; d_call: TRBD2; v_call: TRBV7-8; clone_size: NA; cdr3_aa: CASRKTSGGTYEQYF; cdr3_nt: TGTGCCAGCAGAAAAACTAGCGGGGGAACCTACGAGCAGTACTTC
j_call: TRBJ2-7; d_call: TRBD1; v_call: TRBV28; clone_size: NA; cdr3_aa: CASSTRDSRYEQYF; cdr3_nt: TGTGCCAGCAGTACTAGGGACAGCCGCTACGAGCAGTACTTC
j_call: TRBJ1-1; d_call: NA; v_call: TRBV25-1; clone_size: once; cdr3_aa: CASSEEVRDTFRNTEAFF; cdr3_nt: TGTGCCAGCAGTGAAGAAGTCAGGGACACCTTCAGGAACACTGAAGCTTTCTTT
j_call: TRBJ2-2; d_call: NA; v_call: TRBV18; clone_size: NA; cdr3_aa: CASSPGLTGELFF; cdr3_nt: TGTGCCAGCTCACCCGGACTGACCGGGGAGCTGTTTTTT
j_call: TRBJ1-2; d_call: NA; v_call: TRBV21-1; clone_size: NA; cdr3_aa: CASSKKGQGKGNRYTF; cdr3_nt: TGTGCCAGCAGCAAGAAAGGGCAGGGAAAAGGGAATCGCTACACCTTC
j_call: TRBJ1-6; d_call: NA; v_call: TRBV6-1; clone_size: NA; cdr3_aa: CASSEDWGLGSPLHF; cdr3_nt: TGTGCCAGCAGTGAAGATTGGGGGCTTGGATCACCCCTCCACTTT
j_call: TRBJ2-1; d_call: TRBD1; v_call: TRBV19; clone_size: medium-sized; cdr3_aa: CASSIRQGTYNEQFF; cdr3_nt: TGTGCCAGTAGTATTAGACAGGGGACCTACAATGAGCAGTTCTTC
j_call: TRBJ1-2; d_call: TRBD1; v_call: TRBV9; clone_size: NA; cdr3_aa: CASSVNRGDYGYTF; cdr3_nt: TGTGCCAGCAGCGTCAACAGGGGCGACTATGGCTACACCTTC
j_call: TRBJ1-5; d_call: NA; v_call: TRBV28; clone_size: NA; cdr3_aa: CASSLVSSNQPQHF; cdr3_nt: TGTGCCAGCAGTTTAGTATCTAGCAATCAGCCCCAGCATTTT
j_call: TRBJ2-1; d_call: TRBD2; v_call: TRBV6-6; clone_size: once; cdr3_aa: CASSYVGVAGANEQFF; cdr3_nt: TGTGCCAGCAGTTACGTGGGGGTAGCGGGAGCAAATGAGCAGTTCTTC
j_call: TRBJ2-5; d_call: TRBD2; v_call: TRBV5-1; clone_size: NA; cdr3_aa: CASSSTLAGLGSETQYF; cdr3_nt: TGCGCCAGCAGCTCTACATTAGCGGGGTTGGGCTCAGAGACCCAGTACTTC
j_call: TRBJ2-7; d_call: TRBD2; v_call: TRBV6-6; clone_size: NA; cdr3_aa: CASSYGLAGGEQYF; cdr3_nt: TGTGCCAGCAGTTACGGGCTAGCGGGCGGCGAGCAGTACTTC
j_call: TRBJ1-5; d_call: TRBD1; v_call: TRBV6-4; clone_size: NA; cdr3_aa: CASRGQGAWQPQHF; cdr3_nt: TGTGCCAGCAGAGGACAGGGGGCCTGGCAGCCCCAGCATTTT
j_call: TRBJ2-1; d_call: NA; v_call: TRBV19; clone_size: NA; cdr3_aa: CASSLYRVYNEQFF; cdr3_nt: TGTGCCAGTAGTCTATACAGGGTATACAATGAGCAGTTCTTC